This TCR beta chain was obtained from a study of T cells in Graves' hyperthyroidism and ophthalmopathy. Findings and limits, study-wide: Ophthalmopathy and stable hyperthyroidism were separated by a 13 V-J model.

Remarks on this clonotype: Its antigen is not known. An end of the junction differs from the germline gene, which may be a read error.

The investigators amplified TCR beta CDR3 regions from RNA transcripts. The HTBI primer set served for first-round RT-PCR of the TCR CDR3. TCRdb analysed the multiplex PCR reads with MiXCR anew, one entry per CDR3 protein. Of about 59,000 distinct CDR3 sequences in the sample, roughly 50% were seen once. Patients showing uncontrolled infection, other autoimmune disease, pregnancy or lactation were ineligible. CDR3 length equals 14 residues. Germline V gene data show CDR1 as DFQATT and CDR2 as SNEGSKA (reference sequence). Sequencing used blood. This clonotype originated in a woman aged 60-75 years with Graves' ophthalmopathy. This chain connects TRBV20-1 to TRBJ1-1, with 8 bases aligning to TRBD1. CDR3 coding DNA: TGCAGTGCTAGAGGGGACAGGCAGAACACTGTAGCTTTCTTT. Translated, it gives CSARGDRQNTVAFF.